One sample yielded the 30 T cell receptor beta chains listed below, sequenced in a study of tumor-infiltrating lymphocytes in primary liver carcinoma. The study extracted blood RNA from unsorted whole blood and also extracted germline DNA. Production of TCR beta cDNA used about 500 ng total RNA together with a constant-region primer. Three rounds of nested multiplex PCR with slightly modified ARM-PCR produced TCR beta libraries. Researchers ran the first two PCR rounds for approximately 10 cycles each with TRBV1-TRBV30 forward primers and a C-beta reverse primer. MiXCR, applied by TCRdb to the multiplex PCR reads, yields one record per CDR3 protein. The sample has about 320,000 distinct CDR3 sequences; 50% to 70% are singletons. What was sequenced was peripheral blood. The source of these receptors is a man between 35 and 55 years old with primary liver carcinoma and hepatitis B virus infection.

In regard to this clonotype: Relative to the germline gene, one junction end is altered; a read error may explain this. The chain joins TRBV5-4 to TRBJ2-1; TRBD1 matches 10 bases. The CDR3 runs 16 residues. The germline V gene has CDR1 SGHNT and CDR2 YYREEE (reference sequence). CDR3 coding DNA: TGTGCCAGCAGCTCCCCGACAGGGGGCGCAGCGGGAGCTAGGCTCTTC. This encodes CASSSPTGGAAGARLF.

The table lists this clonotype with many counts. The chain links TRBV6-5 to TRBJ2-7; D might be TRBD1 or TRBD2, each matching 5 bases. V lost 6 bases to trimming and J lost 1 base, with 22 bases between them. CDR1 and CDR2 from the germline V gene are MNHEY and SVGAGI. This CDR3 comprises 17 residues. CDR3 DNA: TGTGCCAGCAGCAGGGCGTCAATACGGGGAAGGTCCTACGAGCAGTACTTC. This codes for CASSRASIRGRSYEQYF.

As concerns this clonotype: Because it lacks the conserved phenylalanine or tryptophan at the end, this CDR3 is likely a read error. CDR3 region: CASSLNTEAFL. The CDR3 DNA reads as TGCGCCAGCAGCTTGAACACTGAAGCTTTCCTT. The chain is built from TRBV5-1 and TRBJ1-1; unclear D gene. Germline CDR1 SGHRS, CDR2 YFSETQ. This CDR3 has 11 residues. V lost 1 base and J lost 2, with 0 bases in between.

About this clonotype: A single base separates this from a much larger clone, so it may be a read error. The V gene is TRBV6-6, the J gene TRBJ2-7; the D is unclear. This CDR3 comprises 13 residues. Germline lookup yields CDR1 MNHNY and CDR2 SVGAGI (reference sequence). The CDR3 loop is CASSSESSYEQHF. The CDR3 DNA reads as TGTGCCAGCAGCTCCGAGAGCTCCTACGAGCAGCACTTC.

A word on this clonotype: A much larger clone sits a single nucleotide away, making a read error possible. The chain recombines TRBV12-3 or TRBV12-4 with TRBJ2-7; a weak D match, TRBD2 (5 bases). V lost 5 bases and J 0 bases, leaving 11 bases between the germline ends. This CDR3 spans 14 amino acids. The chain's CDR3 is CASSPNGNSYEQYF. The CDR3 nucleotides read TGTGCCAGCAGTCCGAACGGGAACTCCTACGAGCAGTACTTC.

For this clonotype: Possible read error: a much larger clone is one base away. The CDR3 bases are TGTGCCATCTCCCCGACTAGCGGGAGGCCCGAGCAGTTCTTC. Encoded protein: CAISPTSGRPEQFF. The V gene is TRBV10-3, the J gene TRBJ2-1; TRBD2 aligns across 13 bases. The CDR3 has 14 residues. J gave up 10 bases and V 8 bases, and 8 bases lay outside the gene matches. Germline V lookup: CDR1 ENHRY, CDR2 SYGVKD.

Notes on this clonotype: The germline gene is not matched at one end of the junction; a read error may be the cause. This chain uses TRBV7-2 with TRBJ1-6, with 10 nucleotides matching TRBD1. The CDR3 sequence is 15 residues long. Germline values: CDR1 SGHTA, CDR2 FQGNSA. This CDR3 is CVSSHNDRGRLPLHF. The CDR3 DNA reads TGTGTCAGCAGCCACAATGACAGGGGGCGTCTTCCCCTCCACTTT.

This clonotype was counted a few times. The rearrangement joins TRBV6-6 to TRBJ2-1; 9 bases match TRBD1. This CDR3 is built from 16 residues. J was trimmed by 5 bases and V by 2 bases; bases with no gene match: 7. Germline values: CDR1 MNHNY, CDR2 SVGAGI (reference sequence). The CDR3 DNA reads as TGTGCCAGCAGTTACGCTCCGGGACAGGGCGACAATGAGCAGTTCTTC. Its translation is CASSYAPGQGDNEQFF.

In regard to this clonotype: A much larger clonotype is one base distant, so this may be a read error. The J gene is TRBJ1-4, the V gene TRBV6-1; D call uncertain. The germline V gene has CDR1 MNHNS and CDR2 SASEGT. This CDR3 has 13 residues. CDR3 DNA: TGTACCAGCAGTGCAGGAAATTTCGAAAAACTGTTTTTT. Residues: CTSSAGNFEKLFF.

This chain links TRBV6-6 with TRBJ1-5, with D unclear. The CDR3 covers 14 residues. Germline CDR1 MNHNY, CDR2 SVGAGI (reference sequence). The ends were cut back, 11 bases at V and 2 bases at J, with 16 bases in the middle. The DNA of the CDR3 is TGTGCCCGCGATGGGCTCGGTGGCAATCAGCCCCAGCATTTT. Its translation: CARDGLGGNQPQHF.

The chain employs TRBV24-1 and TRBJ1-5; D is ambiguous. The CDR3 is 13 residues long. Trimming took off 1 base at V and 4 bases at J, with 4 bases between the two ends. The germline CDR1 and CDR2 sequences are KGHDR and SFDVKD. As DNA, the CDR3 is TGTGCCACCAGTGATTTTGGAAATCAGCCCCAGCATTTT. Translated, it gives CATSDFGNQPQHF.

J is TRBJ2-7 and V is TRBV7-9, with 7 bases fitting TRBD2. Trimming cost V 1 base and J 1 base; bases outside gene matches: 4. Germline CDR1 is SEHNR and CDR2 is FQNEAQ (reference sequence). This CDR3 is 15 amino acids long. CDR3 loop: CASSLEVSGSYEQYF. The DNA for the CDR3 is TGTGCCAGCAGCTTAGAGGTTAGCGGGTCCTACGAGCAGTACTTC.

This clonotype was seen only a few times. The J gene is TRBJ1-3, the V gene TRBV5-1; possibly TRBD1 for D (5 bases). Trimming stripped 4 bases from V and 11 bases from J, with 19 bases between. Germline CDR1 is SGHRS and CDR2 is YFSETQ. The CDR3 consists of 14 residues. The CDR3 DNA reads as TGCGCCAGCAGCCCAATGTTGGGGGAAGAAGCCATATATTTT. Residues: CASSPMLGEEAIYF.

This clonotype was picked up a small number of times. This chain connects TRBV14 to TRBJ1-2; a possible D gene is TRBD1 (5 bases). The CDR3 length is 15 residues. CDR1 and CDR2 from the germline V gene are SGHDN and FVKESK. V was clipped by 0 bases and J by 2 bases, with 10 bases between them. The CDR3 spells CASSQEWAGNYGYTF. In nucleotides, the CDR3 is TGTGCCAGCAGCCAAGAGTGGGCAGGGAACTATGGCTACACCTTC.

For this clonotype: A much bigger clone sits one base away, suggesting this may be a read error. The genes are TRBV6-5 and TRBJ2-3, with D perhaps TRBD2 (6 bases). Germline V gene lookup returns CDR1 MNHEY and CDR2 SVGAGI. The length of the CDR3 is 14 residues. V was shortened by 5 bases and J by 6 bases, with 15 bases between the two germline ends. The CDR3 bases are TGTGCCAGCAGTATTATCGGGAGTGGTGATACGCAGTATTTT. It specifies CASSIIGSGDTQYF.

Note on this clonotype: At one end the junction does not follow the germline gene, possibly because of a read error. The chain uses TRBV7-8 and TRBJ2-7; D is perhaps TRBD2 (6 bases). This CDR3 has 17 residues. CDR1 and CDR2 from the germline V gene are SGHVS and FQNEAQ. CDR3 bases: TGTGCCAACAGCCATGCAAGACCGGGACTCGCAGATTACGAGCAGTACTTC. It specifies CANSHARPGLADYEQYF.

A word on this clonotype: A clone one base away is much larger, so this may be a read error. This sequence joins TRBV12-5 and TRBJ1-5; TRBD1 aligns across 10 bases. Germline assignment: CDR1 LGHNT and CDR2 FRNRAP. CDR3 size: 12 residues. The CDR3 sequence: CTSGDRGQPQHF. CDR3 sequence (DNA): TGTACTAGTGGGGACAGGGGTCAGCCCCAGCATTTT.

In regard to this clonotype: An end of the junction does not agree with germline; a read error may underlie this. The chain employs TRBV11-2 and TRBJ2-7, with D perhaps matching TRBD2 (6 bases). Germline lookup yields CDR1 SGHAT and CDR2 FQNNGV. This CDR3 has 13 amino acids. The CDR3 region has the DNA TGTGTCAGCAGCGGAAGCGGGTGGGACGAGCAGTACTTC. It specifies CVSSGSGWDEQYF.

Concerning this clonotype itself: A read error may account for a junction end that differs from germline. V is TRBV5-6 and J is TRBJ1-1; 8 nucleotides match TRBD1. This CDR3 region has 14 residues. CDR1 SGHDT and CDR2 YYEEEE come from the germline V gene. CDR3 sequence reads: CASSFGQGLTEAFF. The CDR3 DNA reads as TGTGCCAGCAGCTTCGGACAGGGCCTCACTGAGGCTTTCTTT.

Details on this clonotype: An end of the junction does not agree with germline; a read error may underlie this. The rearrangement joins TRBV4-3 to TRBJ2-1, with 15 bases that match TRBD2. Per the germline V gene, CDR1 is LGHNA and CDR2 is YSLEER. This CDR3 has 17 residues. CDR3 residues: CAGSQDLGGLAGGEQFF. The DNA of the CDR3 is TGCGCCGGCAGCCAAGATCTGGGAGGACTAGCGGGAGGGGAGCAGTTCTTC.

The chain recombines TRBV5-4 with TRBJ2-5; 8 bases align to TRBD2. The trim removed 4 bases at V and 4 bases at J, leaving 6 bases unmatched. The germline CDR1 and CDR2 sequences are SGHNT and YYREEE (reference sequence). There are 14 residues in the CDR3. In DNA form, the CDR3 reads TGTGCCAGCAGCGCAGCGGGAGCCGGAGAGACCCAGTACTTC. This sequence encodes CASSAAGAGETQYF.

Concerning this clonotype: A much larger clone differs from this one at a single base, so this may be a read error. The gene calls are TRBV6-1 and TRBJ2-6; 11 nucleotides align to TRBD1. This CDR3 has 18 amino acids. CDR1 MNHNS and CDR2 SASEGT come from the germline V gene. V trimming: 2 bases; J trimming: 0 bases; junction bases outside the gene matches: 3. The CDR3 here is CASSERDRGGSGANVLTF. The CDR3 DNA sequence: TGTGCCAGCAGTGAAAGGGACAGGGGGGGCTCTGGGGCCAACGTCCTGACTTTC.

The CDR3 loop reads CASSPAGGLSNEQFF. CDR3 sequence (DNA): TGTGCCAGCAGCCCCGCGGGAGGGCTAAGCAATGAGCAGTTCTTC. The chain uses TRBV4-2 and TRBJ2-1; the match to TRBD2 covers 9 bases. V was pared by 4 bases and J by 6 bases, with 7 bases of the junction left unmatched. The CDR3 sequence is 15 residues long. Germline CDR1 reads LGHNA; CDR2 reads YNFKEQ.

Comments on this clonotype: A read error may be the cause here, since a much bigger clone is one base away. The rearrangement uses TRBV5-4 and TRBJ2-7; TRBD1 matches at 8 bases. The V and J ends lost 1 base and 3 bases, in that order; junction bases with no gene match: 6. Germline CDR1 reads SGHNT; CDR2 reads YYREEE (reference sequence). The CDR3 is 15 amino acids. DNA of the CDR3: TGTGCCAGCAGCTTGACGGGACAGGATTTCTACGAGCAGTACTTC. It yields the protein CASSLTGQDFYEQYF.

This clonotype was seen only a few times. At one end, the junction sequence differs from germline, possibly due to a read error. This sequence joins TRBV10-3 and TRBJ2-2, with D possibly called TRBD1 or TRBD2 (5 bases each). The CDR3 is 16 amino acids. The V gene's germline CDR1 is ENHRY and CDR2 SYGVKD. In nucleotides, the CDR3 is TGTGCCATCAGTGAGTCGAGGAGCACGAACACCGGGGACCTGTTTTTT. As protein: CAISESRSTNTGDLFF.

This clonotype has just one count. The V and J genes are TRBV11-2 and TRBJ2-1; D gene uncertain. CDR1 is SGHAT, CDR2 FQNNGV, per germline. V shed 0 bases and J shed 5 bases, with 11 bases lying between them. This CDR3 is built from 15 residues. CDR3 amino acids: CASSLDGCSHNEQFF. CDR3 nucleotides: TGTGCCAGCAGCTTAGACGGATGCTCACACAATGAGCAGTTCTTC.

This chain uses TRBV7-9 with TRBJ2-3; TRBD1 might be the D (6 bases). The CDR3 runs 16 residues. The germline V gene encodes CDR1 SEHNR and CDR2 FQNEAQ (reference sequence). The V end lost 5 bases, the J end lost 2 bases, and 17 bases lay between the germline ends. CDR3 sequence: CASSPMGAAYTDTQYF. CDR3 coding DNA: TGTGCCAGCAGCCCCATGGGGGCAGCCTACACAGATACGCAGTATTTT.

Points on this clonotype: One junction end does not reproduce the germline sequence, and a read error may be involved. The V call is TRBV7-8, the J call TRBJ2-5; D is possibly TRBD1 (6 bases). Germline CDR1 is SGHVS and CDR2 is FQNEAQ. This CDR3 contains 15 residues. The CDR3 sequence is CASSETGAYQETQNF. The CDR3 DNA reads TGTGCCAGCAGCGAGACAGGAGCATACCAAGAGACCCAGAACTTC.

A note on this clonotype: A single base separates this from a much larger clone, so it may be a read error. V usage is TRBV12-3 or TRBV12-4 and J usage is TRBJ2-2; D gene uncertain. This CDR3 has 12 residues. The V gene lost 8 bases and the J gene lost 9 bases, with 13 bases spanning the gap. CDR3 bases: TGTGCCAGCGTCCTAGGTACCAGGGAGCTGTTTTTT. Protein sequence: CASVLGTRELFF.

Points on this clonotype: A much larger clone lies a single base off, so this may be a read error. The CDR3 sequence: CASSLTGRGETKYF. The CDR3 DNA sequence: TGTGCCAGCAGCTTGACAGGGAGAGGGGAGACCAAGTACTTC. The rearrangement uses TRBV5-4 and TRBJ2-5; maybe TRBD1 (6 bases). The CDR3 contains 14 residues. The germline gives CDR1 SGHNT, CDR2 YYREEE (reference sequence).